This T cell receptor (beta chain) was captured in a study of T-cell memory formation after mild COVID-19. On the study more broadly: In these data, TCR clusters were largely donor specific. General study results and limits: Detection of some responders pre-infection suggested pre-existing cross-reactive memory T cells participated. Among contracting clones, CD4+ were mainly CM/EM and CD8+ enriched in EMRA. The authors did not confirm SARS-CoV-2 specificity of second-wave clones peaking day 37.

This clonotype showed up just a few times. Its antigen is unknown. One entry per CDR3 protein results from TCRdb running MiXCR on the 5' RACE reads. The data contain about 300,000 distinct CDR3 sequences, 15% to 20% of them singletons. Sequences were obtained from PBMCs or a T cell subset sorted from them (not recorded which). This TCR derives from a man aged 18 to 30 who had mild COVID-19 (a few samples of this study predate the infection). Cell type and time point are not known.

CDR3 amino acids: CASSSNRVGNQPQHF. The CDR3 DNA sequence: TGTGCCAGCTCATCAAACAGGGTTGGCAATCAGCCCCAGCATTTT. The gene calls are TRBV18 and TRBJ1-5; weak D call: TRBD1 (6 bases). This CDR3 is 15 amino acids long. Trimming took 5 bases from V and 2 from J, leaving 13 bases between them. The germline V gene has CDR1 KGHSH and CDR2 LQKENI. Full variable domain (outside the CDR3, taken from reference TRBV18 and TRBJ1-5): NAGVMQNPRHLVRRRGQEARLRCSPMKGHSHVYWYRQLPEEGLKFMVYLQKENIIDESGMPKERFSAEFPKEGPSILRIQQVVRGDSAAYFCASSSNRVGNQPQHFGDGTRLSIL.